This TCR beta chain was found in a study of blood T cell repertoires in COVID-19. Study-level information: The United States, Italy and Spain were the sources of the acute and convalescent COVID-19 samples. Sources were T cells, B-cell-depleted T cells, or PBMCs; the material itself was cDNA or gDNA.

Per the study methods: Amplifying reference gene primers gave estimates of nucleated cell counts. The method was immunoSEQ multiplex PCR; TCRdb's version includes in-frame clones alone and lacks a portion of them. The DNA was the basis for D and trimming; V, J and clone size are from that table. This table has over 250,000 clones, about three quarters appearing once. The origin of this receptor is an elderly woman with acute or convalescent COVID-19. Specimen: peripheral blood.

The CDR3 region has the DNA TGTGCCAGCAGTCTTGCCGGACAGGGTGCTTCTGGGGCCAACGTCCTGACTTTC. It yields the protein CASSLAGQGASGANVLTF. The rearrangement joins TRBV6-2 or TRBV6-3 to TRBJ2-6; 8 bases are a match to TRBD1. CDR3 length: 18 amino acids. The germline gives CDR1 MNHEY, CDR2 SVGEGT. Unmatched junction bases numbered 10, after V lost 5 bases and J lost 1 base.